Sequencing of this T cell receptor beta chain was carried out in a study of blood T cell repertoires in COVID-19. At the level of the study: Spain, Italy and the United States supplied samples that represented acute and convalescent COVID-19. PBMCs, B-cell-depleted T cells, or T cells were the source of the cDNA or gDNA that made up the material.

Assay used: immunoSEQ multiplex PCR; TCRdb lists only in-frame clones, some missing. Of under 200,000 clones listed, over 70% are singletons. The sequenced sample consisted of peripheral blood. This sequence originates from a man in his 60s with active or convalescent COVID-19.

For the CDR3, the DNA is TGTGCCAGCAGCCAGGGGGGACAGGGAAATACCTACAATGAGCAGTTCTTC. Amino acid sequence: CASSQGGQGNTYNEQFF. The chain uses TRBV3-1 (or the pseudogene TRBV3-2) and TRBJ2-1; 9 nucleotides match TRBD1. J was trimmed by 2 bases and V by 3 bases; bases with no gene match: 8. The CDR3 consists of 17 residues. Germline-derived CDR1 and CDR2 are LGHDT and YNNKEL (reference sequence).